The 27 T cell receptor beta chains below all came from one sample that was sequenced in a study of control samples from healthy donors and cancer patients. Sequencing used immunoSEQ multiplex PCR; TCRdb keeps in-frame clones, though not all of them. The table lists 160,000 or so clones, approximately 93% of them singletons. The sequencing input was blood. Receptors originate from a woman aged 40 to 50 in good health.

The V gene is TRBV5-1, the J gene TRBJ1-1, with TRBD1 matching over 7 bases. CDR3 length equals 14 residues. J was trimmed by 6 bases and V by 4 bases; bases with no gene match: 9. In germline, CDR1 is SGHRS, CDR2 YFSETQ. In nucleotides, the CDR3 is TGCGCCAGCAGCGGATGGACAGGCAATTCTGAAGCTTTCTTT. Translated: CASSGWTGNSEAFF.

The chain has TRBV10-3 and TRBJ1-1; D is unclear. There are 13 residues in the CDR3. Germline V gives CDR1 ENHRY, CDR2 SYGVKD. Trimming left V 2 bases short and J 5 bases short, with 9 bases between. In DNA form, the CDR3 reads TGTGCCATCAGTGAGCTGGACCAAACTGAAGCTTTCTTT. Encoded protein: CAISELDQTEAFF.

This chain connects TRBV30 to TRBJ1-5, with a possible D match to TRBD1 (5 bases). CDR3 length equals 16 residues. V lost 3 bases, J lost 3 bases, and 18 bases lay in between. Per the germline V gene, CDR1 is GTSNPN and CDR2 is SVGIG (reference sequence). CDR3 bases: TGTGCCTGGAGGGACAATACCGGGACGATCAATCAGCCCCAGCATTTT. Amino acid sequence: CAWRDNTGTINQPQHF.

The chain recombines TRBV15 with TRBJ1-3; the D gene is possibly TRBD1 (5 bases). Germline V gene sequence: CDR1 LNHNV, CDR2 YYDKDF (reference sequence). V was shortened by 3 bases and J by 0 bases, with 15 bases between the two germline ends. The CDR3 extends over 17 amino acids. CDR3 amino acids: CATSREPGLISGNTIYF. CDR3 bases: TGTGCCACCAGCAGGGAACCGGGACTCATCTCTGGAAACACCATATATTTT.

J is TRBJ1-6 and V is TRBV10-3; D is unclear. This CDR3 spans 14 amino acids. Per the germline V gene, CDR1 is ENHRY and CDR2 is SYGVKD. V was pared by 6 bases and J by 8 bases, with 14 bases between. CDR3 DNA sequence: TGTGCCATCAGACCCGGGCCAGACGATTCACCCCTCCACTTT. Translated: CAIRPGPDDSPLHF.

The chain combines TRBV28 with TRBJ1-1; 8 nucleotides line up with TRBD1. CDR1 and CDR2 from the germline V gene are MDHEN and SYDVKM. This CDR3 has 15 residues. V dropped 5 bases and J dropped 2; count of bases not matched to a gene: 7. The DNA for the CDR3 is TGTGCCAGCAGTACCCGACAGGGGAAAAACACTGAAGCTTTCTTT. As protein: CASSTRQGKNTEAFF. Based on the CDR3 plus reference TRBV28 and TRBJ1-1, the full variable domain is DVKVTQSSRYLVKRTGEKVFLECVQDMDHENMFWYRQDPGLGLRLIYFSYDVKMKEKGDIPEGYSVSREKKERFSLILESASTNQTSMYLCASSTRQGKNTEAFFGQGTRLTVV.

CDR3 nucleotides: TGCGCCAGCAGCCAACTTGGGGGGGAAAAGGGGAAGGGCTATGGCTACACCTTC. Its protein product is CASSQLGGEKGKGYGYTF. The chain recombines TRBV4-1 with TRBJ1-2; D possibly corresponds to TRBD1 (5 bases). The germline V gene has CDR1 MGHRA and CDR2 YSYEKL. This CDR3 region has 18 residues. Trimming removed 2 bases at V and 4 bases at J, with 23 bases between.

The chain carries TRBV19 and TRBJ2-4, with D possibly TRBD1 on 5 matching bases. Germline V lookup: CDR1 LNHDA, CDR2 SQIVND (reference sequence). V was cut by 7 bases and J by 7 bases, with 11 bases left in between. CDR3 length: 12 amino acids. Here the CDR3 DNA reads TGTGCCAGTAAGCAAGCAGGGAACATTCAGTACTTC. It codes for CASKQAGNIQYF. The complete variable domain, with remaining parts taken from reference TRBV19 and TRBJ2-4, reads DGGITQSPKYLFRKEGQNVTLSCEQNLNHDAMYWYRQDPGQGLRLIYYSQIVNDFQKGDIAEGYSVSREKKESFPLTVTSAQKNPTAFYLCASKQAGNIQYFGAGTRLSVL.

CDR3 loop: CASSSTYRSGKETQYF. The DNA of the CDR3 is TGTGCCAGCAGCTCGACTTATAGAAGTGGAAAAGAGACCCAGTACTTC. This chain uses TRBV7-9 with TRBJ2-5; D ambiguous. Germline CDR1 SEHNR, CDR2 FQNEAQ (reference sequence). The length of the CDR3 is 16 residues. V lost 4 bases to trimming and J lost 3 bases, with 18 bases between them.

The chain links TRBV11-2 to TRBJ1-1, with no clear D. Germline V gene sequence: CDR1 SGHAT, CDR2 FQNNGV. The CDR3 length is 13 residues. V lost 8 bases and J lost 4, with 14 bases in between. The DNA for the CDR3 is TGTGCCAGCTCTAGCGACCGGGGCACTGAAGCTTTCTTT. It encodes CASSSDRGTEAFF.

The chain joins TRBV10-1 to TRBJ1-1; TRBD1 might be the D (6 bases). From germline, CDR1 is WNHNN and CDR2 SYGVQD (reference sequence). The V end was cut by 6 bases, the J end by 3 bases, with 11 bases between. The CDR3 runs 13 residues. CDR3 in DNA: TGCGCCAGCAGACAGGGACTCTACACTGAAGCTTTCTTT. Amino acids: CASRQGLYTEAFF.

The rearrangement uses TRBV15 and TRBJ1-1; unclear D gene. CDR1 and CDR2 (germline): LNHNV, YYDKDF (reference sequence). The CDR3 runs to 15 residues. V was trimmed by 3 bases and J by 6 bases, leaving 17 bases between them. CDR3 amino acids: CATSRVPQAHPEAFF. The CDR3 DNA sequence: TGTGCCACCAGCAGGGTACCCCAGGCCCATCCTGAAGCTTTCTTT.

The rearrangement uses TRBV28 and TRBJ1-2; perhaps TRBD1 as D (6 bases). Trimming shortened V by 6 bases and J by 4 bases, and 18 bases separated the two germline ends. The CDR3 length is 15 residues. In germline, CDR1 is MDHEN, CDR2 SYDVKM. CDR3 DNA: TGTGCCAGCAGCCTAGGGACATCCCTTTCCTATGGCTACACCTTC. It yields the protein CASSLGTSLSYGYTF.

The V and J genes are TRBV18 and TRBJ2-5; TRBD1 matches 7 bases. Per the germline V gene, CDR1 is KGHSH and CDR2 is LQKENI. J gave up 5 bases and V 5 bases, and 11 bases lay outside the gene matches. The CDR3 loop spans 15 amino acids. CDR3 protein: CASSTSTGVSETQYF. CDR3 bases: TGTGCCAGCTCAACGTCAACAGGGGTCTCGGAGACCCAGTACTTC. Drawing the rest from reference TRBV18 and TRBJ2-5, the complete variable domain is NAGVMQNPRHLVRRRGQEARLRCSPMKGHSHVYWYRQLPEEGLKFMVYLQKENIIDESGMPKERFSAEFPKEGPSILRIQQVVRGDSAAYFCASSTSTGVSETQYFGPGTRLLVL.

CDR3 loop: CASSTRIQGGTEAFF. Here the CDR3 DNA reads TGTGCCAGCAGTACCCGCATACAGGGAGGCACTGAAGCTTTCTTT. The rearrangement links TRBV6-5 to TRBJ1-1; TRBD1 is a possible D gene (6 bases). In germline, CDR1 is MNHEY, CDR2 SVGAGI. V lost 5 bases and J lost 4, with 17 bases in between. The CDR3 has 15 amino acids.

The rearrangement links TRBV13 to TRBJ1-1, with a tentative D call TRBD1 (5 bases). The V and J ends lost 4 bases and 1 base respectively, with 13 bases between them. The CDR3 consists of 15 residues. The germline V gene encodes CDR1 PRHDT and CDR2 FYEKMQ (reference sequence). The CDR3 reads CASSSGTEENTEAFF. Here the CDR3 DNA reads TGTGCCAGCAGCTCAGGGACGGAGGAGAACACTGAAGCTTTCTTT. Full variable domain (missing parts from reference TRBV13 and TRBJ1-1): AAGVIQSPRHLIKEKRETATLKCYPIPRHDTVYWYQQGPGQDPQFLISFYEKMQSDKGSIPDRFSAQQFSDYHSELNMSSLELGDSALYFCASSSGTEENTEAFFGQGTRLTVV.

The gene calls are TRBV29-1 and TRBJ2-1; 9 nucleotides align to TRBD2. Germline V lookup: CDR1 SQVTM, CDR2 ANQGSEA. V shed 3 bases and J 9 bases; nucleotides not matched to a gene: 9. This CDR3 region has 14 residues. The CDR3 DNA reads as TGCAGCGTTGAGACGGGGCGGGGGGGCCCTGAGCAGTTCTTC. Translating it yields CSVETGRGGPEQFF.

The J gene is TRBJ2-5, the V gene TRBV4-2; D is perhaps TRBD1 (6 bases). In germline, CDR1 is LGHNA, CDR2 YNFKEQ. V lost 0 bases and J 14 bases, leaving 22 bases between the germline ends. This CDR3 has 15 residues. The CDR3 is CASSQDLRTEDLFYF. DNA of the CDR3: TGTGCCAGCAGCCAAGATCTCCGGACAGAGGACCTTTTTTACTTC.

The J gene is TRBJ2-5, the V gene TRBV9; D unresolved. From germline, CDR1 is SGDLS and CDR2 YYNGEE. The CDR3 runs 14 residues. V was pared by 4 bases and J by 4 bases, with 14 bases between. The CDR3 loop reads CASSPRGQIETQYF. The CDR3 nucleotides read TGTGCCAGCAGCCCCCGCGGCCAAATAGAGACCCAGTACTTC.

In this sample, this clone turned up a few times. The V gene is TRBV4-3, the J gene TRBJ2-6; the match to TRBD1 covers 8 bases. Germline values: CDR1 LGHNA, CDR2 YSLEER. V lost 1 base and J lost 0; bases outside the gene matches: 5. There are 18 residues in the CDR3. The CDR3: CASSQATGANSGANVLTF. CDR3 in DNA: TGCGCCAGCAGCCAAGCGACAGGGGCTAACTCTGGGGCCAACGTCCTGACTTTC.

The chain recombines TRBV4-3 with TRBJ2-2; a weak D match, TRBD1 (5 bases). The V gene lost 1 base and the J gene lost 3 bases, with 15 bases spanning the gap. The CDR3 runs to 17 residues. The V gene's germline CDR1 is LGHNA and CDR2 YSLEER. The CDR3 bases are TGCGCCAGCAGCCAAGTAGTGTGGGGCGCTGACACCGGGGAGCTGTTTTTT. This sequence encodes CASSQVVWGADTGELFF.

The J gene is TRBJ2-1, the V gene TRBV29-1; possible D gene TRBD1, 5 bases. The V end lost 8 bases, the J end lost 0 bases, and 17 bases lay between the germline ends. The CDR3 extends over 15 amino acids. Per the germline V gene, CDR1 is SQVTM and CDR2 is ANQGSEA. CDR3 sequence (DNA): TGCAGCTGCTTGAAGGACCAGGGCTCCTACAATGAGCAGTTCTTC. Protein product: CSCLKDQGSYNEQFF.

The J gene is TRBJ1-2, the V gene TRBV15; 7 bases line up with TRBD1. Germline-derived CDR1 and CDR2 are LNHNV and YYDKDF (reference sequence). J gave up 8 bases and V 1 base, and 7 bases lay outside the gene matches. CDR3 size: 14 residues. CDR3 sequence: CATSRADRERGYTF. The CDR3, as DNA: TGTGCCACCAGCAGAGCTGACAGGGAGCGAGGCTACACCTTC.

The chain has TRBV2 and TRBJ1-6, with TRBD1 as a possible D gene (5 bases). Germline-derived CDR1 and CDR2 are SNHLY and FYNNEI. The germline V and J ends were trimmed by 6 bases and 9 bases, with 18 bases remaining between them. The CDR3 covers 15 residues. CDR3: CASSKLQAPGSPLHF. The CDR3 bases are TGTGCCAGCAGCAAACTACAGGCCCCGGGTTCACCCCTCCACTTT.

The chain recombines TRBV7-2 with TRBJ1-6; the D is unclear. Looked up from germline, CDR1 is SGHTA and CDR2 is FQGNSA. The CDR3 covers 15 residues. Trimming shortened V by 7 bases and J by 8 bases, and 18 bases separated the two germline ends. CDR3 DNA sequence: TGTGCCAGCACCTCCCGTTTGGCCGGTGATTCACCCCTCCACTTT. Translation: CASTSRLAGDSPLHF. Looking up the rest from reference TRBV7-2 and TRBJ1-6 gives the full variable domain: GAGVSQSPSNKVTEKGKDVELRCDPISGHTALYWYRQSLGQGLEFLIYFQGNSAPDKSGLPSDRFSAERTGGSVSTLTIQRTQQEDSAVYLCASTSRLAGDSPLHFGNGTRLTVT.

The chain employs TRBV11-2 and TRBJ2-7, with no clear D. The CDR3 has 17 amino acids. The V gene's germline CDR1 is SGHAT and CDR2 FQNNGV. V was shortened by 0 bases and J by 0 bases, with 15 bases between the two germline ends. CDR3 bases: TGTGCCAGCAGCTTAGATCGAGAAGCCCTCATCTCCTACGAGCAGTACTTC. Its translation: CASSLDREALISYEQYF. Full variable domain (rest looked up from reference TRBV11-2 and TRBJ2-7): EAGVAQSPRYKIIEKRQSVAFWCNPISGHATLYWYQQILGQGPKLLIQFQNNGVVDDSQLPKDRFSAERLKGVDSTLKIQPAKLEDSAVYLCASSLDREALISYEQYFGPGTRLTVT.

Written as DNA, the CDR3 is TGTGCCAGCAAAGGGGATGGCTACACCTTC. Protein: CASKGDGYTF. V and J are TRBV9 and TRBJ1-2; weak D call: TRBD1 (5 bases). The CDR3 is 10 amino acids. Germline values: CDR1 SGDLS, CDR2 YYNGEE. Trimming removed 6 bases at V and 6 bases at J, with 6 bases between. Based on the CDR3 plus reference TRBV9 and TRBJ1-2, the full variable domain is DSGVTQTPKHLITATGQRVTLRCSPRSGDLSVYWYQQSLDQGLQFLIQYYNGEERAKGNILERFSAQQFPDLHSELNLSSLELGDSALYFCASKGDGYTFGSGTRLTVV.